Described below is a single T cell receptor (beta chain) sequence and its context. The data are from a study of blood T cell repertoires in COVID-19. Using immunoSEQ multiplex PCR, the repertoire was profiled, and TCRdb retains in-frame clones only, with some absent. There are 250,000 to 350,000 clones in the sample; roughly 89% occur only once, and 0.7% to 0.9% lies in the top ten. Per germline, CDR1 LGHDT and CDR2 YNNKEL (reference sequence). The J segment lost 7 bases and the V segment lost 5 bases, leaving 6 bases of the junction unmatched. The CDR3 totals 14 residues. The sample comprised peripheral blood. The chain employs TRBV3-1 (or the pseudogene TRBV3-2) and TRBJ2-5; the match to TRBD1 covers 11 bases. The receptor's source is a man aged 25-45 years with acute or convalescent COVID-19. This chain's CDR3 is CASSSGTGGVTQYF. The CDR3 region has the DNA TGTGCCAGCAGCTCCGGGACAGGGGGGGTGACCCAGTACTTC.